These 13 T cell receptor beta chains share one sample of origin, sequenced in a study of T cell responses to AZD1222 COVID-19 vaccine. The method was immunoSEQ multiplex PCR; TCRdb's version includes in-frame clones alone and lacks a portion of them. The repertoire holds some 140,000 clones, with about 87% as singletons. The sequenced sample was peripheral blood, obtained on day 0 of AZD1222 vaccination. The source is an adult in good health.

The chain couples TRBV10-3 to TRBJ1-1; TRBD1 matches at 7 bases. Germline V gene lookup returns CDR1 ENHRY and CDR2 SYGVKD. This CDR3 spans 17 amino acids. J lost 8 bases, V lost 3 bases, and 18 bases had no gene match. CDR3: CAISEKVEAGQRLEAFF. CDR3 DNA sequence: TGTGCCATCAGTGAAAAAGTCGAAGCGGGACAGAGACTGGAAGCTTTCTTT.

The rearrangement joins TRBV12-3 or TRBV12-4 to TRBJ1-6, with D possibly matching TRBD1 (5 bases). Deletions cut 1 base from V and 13 bases from J, with 8 bases between. The CDR3 extends over 12 amino acids. CDR3 nucleotides: TGTGCCAGCAGTTTAGTGCGGGGGCCCCTCCACTTT. It specifies CASSLVRGPLHF.

The chain couples TRBV5-1 to TRBJ1-2, with TRBD1 matching over 8 bases. Germline V gene sequence: CDR1 SGHRS, CDR2 YFSETQ. The CDR3 totals 16 residues. V was clipped by 0 bases and J by 4 bases; unmatched bases: 8. CDR3 sequence (DNA): TGCGCCAGCAGCTTGGGTCAGGGGGCGTATGGCTATGGCTACACCTTC. Residues: CASSLGQGAYGYGYTF. The whole variable domain, filled in from reference TRBV5-1 and TRBJ1-2, reads KAGVTQTPRYLIKTRGQQVTLSCSPISGHRSVSWYQQTPGQGLQFLFEYFSETQRNKGNFPGRFSGRQFSNSRSEMNVSTLELGDSALYLCASSLGQGAYGYGYTFGSGTRLTVV.

This clone was recorded a few times. The rearrangement links TRBV14 to TRBJ2-5, with 7 bases fitting TRBD1. Losses at the gene ends were 4 bases for V and 2 bases for J; bases not matched to a gene: 7. CDR3 length equals 15 residues. Germline CDR1 and CDR2: SGHDN and FVKESK. CDR3 region: CASSLGTVPQETQYF. CDR3 in DNA: TGTGCCAGCAGCCTCGGGACAGTCCCACAAGAGACCCAGTACTTC.

This chain links TRBV11-2 with TRBJ2-3; perhaps TRBD2 as D (7 bases). The CDR3 spans 15 residues. Germline values: CDR1 SGHAT, CDR2 FQNNGV. Trimming cost V 5 bases and J 2 bases, with 14 bases left between them. The CDR3 bases are TGTGCCAGCAGCCCGGGGGGCAGCTTCACAGATACGCAGTATTTT. This codes for CASSPGGSFTDTQYF.

This clone was detected once. The V and J genes are TRBV9 and TRBJ2-3; D gene uncertain. V lost 1 base to trimming and J lost 1 base, with 4 bases between them. CDR3 size: 13 residues. Looked up from germline, CDR1 is SGDLS and CDR2 is YYNGEE. CDR3 loop: CASSVQGTDTQYF. As DNA, the CDR3 is TGTGCCAGCAGCGTACAGGGCACAGATACGCAGTATTTT.

The rearrangement links TRBV19 to TRBJ1-2, with TRBD1 as a possible D gene (6 bases). Germline V gene lookup returns CDR1 LNHDA and CDR2 SQIVND (reference sequence). Deletions cut 6 bases from V and 7 bases from J, with 12 bases between. This CDR3 has 12 residues. The CDR3 nucleotides read TGTGCCAGTAGGGGGGGCGCCGGTGGCTACACCTTC. The encoded protein is CASRGGAGGYTF.

J is TRBJ1-1 and V is TRBV9, with a weak D call TRBD1 (5 bases). CDR3 length: 14 residues. Germline lookup yields CDR1 SGDLS and CDR2 YYNGEE. V shed 4 bases and J shed 4 bases, with 14 bases lying between them. CDR3 DNA sequence: TGTGCCAGCAGCCAGGCACAGCAGGGCACTGAAGCTTTCTTT. Its translation is CASSQAQQGTEAFF.

This rearrangement joins TRBV11-3 to TRBJ2-1; D possibly corresponds to TRBD2 (6 bases). The CDR3 loop spans 14 amino acids. Trimming stripped 8 bases from V and 4 bases from J, with 15 bases between. Germline-derived CDR1 and CDR2 are SGHNT and YENEEA. The CDR3 DNA reads TGTGCCAGCTCCCACGGGGGTCCTTACAATGAGCAGTTCTTC. The encoded protein is CASSHGGPYNEQFF.

The V gene is TRBV19, the J gene TRBJ2-7; D might be TRBD1 (5 bases). Germline CDR1 is LNHDA and CDR2 is SQIVND (reference sequence). V lost 6 bases, J lost 1 base, and 10 bases lay in between. There are 13 residues in the CDR3. CDR3 DNA: TGTGCCAGTAGGCCAGGGCATTCCTACGAGCAGTACTTC. Amino acid sequence: CASRPGHSYEQYF.

The gene calls are TRBV7-2 and TRBJ2-5; D not resolved. Between the trimmed V and J ends, which lost 5 bases and 3 bases, there was a span of 4 bases. Per germline, CDR1 SGHTA and CDR2 FQGNSA. This CDR3 contains 11 residues. In DNA form, the CDR3 reads TGTGCCAGCAGCCAGGAAGAGACCCAGTACTTC. It translates to CASSQEETQYF.

The V and J genes are TRBV6-5 and TRBJ1-5, with 8 bases lining up with TRBD1. Germline trimming cut 5 bases from V and 2 bases from J; bases unmatched to any gene: 5. Germline CDR1 MNHEY, CDR2 SVGAGI. CDR3 length: 15 residues. CDR3: CASSRQGYGNQPQHF. In DNA, the CDR3 is TGTGCCAGCAGTCGACAGGGGTATGGCAATCAGCCCCAGCATTTT.

The V gene is TRBV28, the J gene TRBJ1-2; TRBD1 might be the D (5 bases). The germline V gene has CDR1 MDHEN and CDR2 SYDVKM. The CDR3 contains 13 residues. Trimming removed 10 bases at V and 0 bases at J, with 12 bases between. CDR3 sequence (DNA): TGTGCCACCCTCCGGGACCCTAACTATGGCTACACCTTC. Encoded protein: CATLRDPNYGYTF.